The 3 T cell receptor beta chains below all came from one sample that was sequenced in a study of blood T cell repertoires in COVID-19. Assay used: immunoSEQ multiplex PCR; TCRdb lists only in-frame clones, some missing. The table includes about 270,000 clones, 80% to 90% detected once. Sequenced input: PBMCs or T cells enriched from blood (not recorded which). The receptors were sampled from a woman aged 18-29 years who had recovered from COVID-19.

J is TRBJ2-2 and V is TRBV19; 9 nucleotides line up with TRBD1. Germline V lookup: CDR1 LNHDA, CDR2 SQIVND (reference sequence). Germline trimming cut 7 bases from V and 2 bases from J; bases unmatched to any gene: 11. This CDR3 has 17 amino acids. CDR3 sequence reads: CASTQPGTGKNTGELFF. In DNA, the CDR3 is TGTGCCAGTACCCAACCCGGGACAGGGAAAAACACCGGGGAGCTGTTTTTT.

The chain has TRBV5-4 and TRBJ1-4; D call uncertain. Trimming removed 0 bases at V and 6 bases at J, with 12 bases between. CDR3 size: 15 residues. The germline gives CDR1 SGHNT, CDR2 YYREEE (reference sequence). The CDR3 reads CASSLATRRDEKLFF. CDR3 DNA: TGTGCCAGCAGCTTGGCGACCCGGAGGGATGAAAAACTGTTTTTT.

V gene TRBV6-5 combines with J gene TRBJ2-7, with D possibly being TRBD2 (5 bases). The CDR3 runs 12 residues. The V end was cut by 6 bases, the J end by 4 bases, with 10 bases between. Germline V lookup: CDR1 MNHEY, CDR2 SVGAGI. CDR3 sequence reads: CASSPGLYEQYF. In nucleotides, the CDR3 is TGTGCCAGCAGCCCGGGGTTGTACGAGCAGTACTTC.